The 5 T cell receptor beta chains presented below share a single source sample, sequenced in a study of spatial heterogeneity in lung cancer. Specified time point: sample taken at primary tumor resection. TCRdb ran MiXCR on the 5' RACE reads and lists one entry per CDR3 protein. The sample includes 7,000 to 8,000 distinct CDR3 sequences, over 6.5% of them seen just once. This sample comprised PBMCs, obtained at surgery. The receptors derive from a male donor with early-stage non-small cell lung cancer.

The CDR3 nucleotides read TGTGCCAGCAGCTTTTGGCCCCGAGCCCAGTACTTC. This translates into CASSFWPRAQYF. The chain has TRBV5-6 and TRBJ2-5; D is unresolved. Trimming took 2 bases from V and 9 from J, leaving 11 bases between them. Germline values: CDR1 SGHDT, CDR2 YYEEEE. The CDR3 runs to 12 residues. Filled out from reference TRBV5-6 and TRBJ2-5, the complete variable domain reads DAGVTQSPTHLIKTRGQQVTLRCSPKSGHDTVSWYQQALGQGPQFIFQYYEEEERQRGNFPDRFSGHQFPNYSSELNVNALLLGDSALYLCASSFWPRAQYFGPGTRLLVL.

This clonotype appeared many times. The chain uses TRBV4-2 and TRBJ2-1; D is possibly TRBD2 (5 bases). CDR1 LGHNA and CDR2 YNFKEQ come from the germline V gene. V was shortened by 0 bases and J by 4 bases, with 10 bases between the two germline ends. This CDR3 region has 15 residues. CDR3 sequence reads: CASSQDFTGYNEQFF. CDR3 nucleotides: TGTGCCAGCAGCCAAGACTTCACGGGGTACAATGAGCAGTTCTTC.

This clonotype was seen many times. This sequence joins TRBV12-3 or TRBV12-4 and TRBJ2-1, with D uncertain. V was trimmed by 5 bases and J by 12 bases, leaving 11 bases between them. The CDR3 totals 11 residues. The CDR3 DNA follows: TGTGCCAGCAGTCCCCTAGGTATGCAGTTCTTC. Its translation: CASSPLGMQFF.

This clonotype was found a few times. The chain has TRBV29-1 and TRBJ1-1; no definite D call. Trimming shortened V by 4 bases and J by 3 bases, and 9 bases separated the two germline ends. This CDR3 region has 12 residues. Germline lookup yields CDR1 SQVTM and CDR2 ANQGSEA. Written as DNA, the CDR3 is TGCAGCGTTGTAGCGACCGACACTGAAGCTTTCTTT. This translates into CSVVATDTEAFF.

This clonotype appeared many times. The V call is TRBV4-1, the J call TRBJ1-4, with 11 bases that match TRBD1. The CDR3 loop spans 16 amino acids. The V gene's germline CDR1 is MGHRA and CDR2 YSYEKL. Losses at the gene ends were 2 bases for V and 3 bases for J; bases not matched to a gene: 2. The DNA of the CDR3 is TGCGCCAGCAGCCAACAGGGACAGGGGGCTAATGAAAAACTGTTTTTT. It specifies CASSQQGQGANEKLFF.